The 23 T cell receptor beta chains below all came from one sample that was sequenced in a study of blood T cell repertoires in COVID-19. Assay: immunoSEQ multiplex PCR; the TCRdb copy retains only in-frame clones and omits some. Found here are some 120,000 clones, approximately 91% of them singletons; the top ten hold 1.2%. The sample comprised peripheral blood. The source is a woman older than 75 with acute or convalescent COVID-19.

The chain couples TRBV7-3 to TRBJ2-2; maybe TRBD2 (6 bases). There are 13 residues in the CDR3. Germline values: CDR1 SGHTA, CDR2 FQGTGA. The ends were cut back, 5 bases at V and 5 bases at J, with 9 bases in the middle. CDR3 nucleotides: TGTGCCAGCAGCGTAAGCGGGACCGGGGAGCTGTTTTTT. Its protein product is CASSVSGTGELFF.

This chain links TRBV2 with TRBJ1-6; D is unclear. Germline V lookup: CDR1 SNHLY, CDR2 FYNNEI. Deletions cut 7 bases from V and 0 bases from J, with 4 bases between. The CDR3 covers 13 residues. CDR3 sequence reads: CASMSSYNSPLHF. CDR3 nucleotides: TGTGCCAGCATGAGCTCCTATAATTCACCCCTCCACTTT.

V gene TRBV5-4 combines with J gene TRBJ2-7; D is unclear. Per the germline V gene, CDR1 is SGHNT and CDR2 is YYREEE (reference sequence). The CDR3 covers 15 residues. V lost 1 base and J 0 bases, leaving 11 bases between the germline ends. The CDR3 DNA follows: TGTGCCAGCAGCTTGCCCGGGTCCAACTCCTACGAGCAGTACTTC. The encoded protein is CASSLPGSNSYEQYF.

The gene calls are TRBV28 and TRBJ2-7, with D unresolved. The ends were cut back, 4 bases at V and 0 bases at J, with 7 bases in the middle. CDR1 is MDHEN and CDR2 is SYDVKM in the germline V gene. There are 13 residues in the CDR3. CDR3 loop: CASSSVISYEQYF. The CDR3, as DNA: TGTGCCAGCAGTTCGGTTATCTCCTACGAGCAGTACTTC.

This clone was observed a few times. The V call is TRBV11-2, the J call TRBJ2-2; D gene unclear. This CDR3 has 14 residues. The germline V gene encodes CDR1 SGHAT and CDR2 FQNNGV. The germline V and J ends were trimmed by 2 bases and 1 base, with 5 bases remaining between them. This CDR3 reads CASSLLQNTGELFF. The CDR3 DNA follows: TGTGCCAGCAGCTTATTACAGAACACCGGGGAGCTGTTTTTT.

This chain's CDR3 is CASSLRGTGANVLTF. DNA of the CDR3: TGTGCCAGCAGCTTACGCGGTACTGGGGCCAACGTCCTGACTTTC. The genes are TRBV7-3 and TRBJ2-6; D remains ambiguous. Germline V gene lookup returns CDR1 SGHTA and CDR2 FQGTGA. The CDR3 consists of 15 residues. Trimming took off 2 bases at V and 2 bases at J, with 7 bases between the two ends.

This clone was seen ten or more times. The CDR3 region is CASSVRDRVSPLHF. CDR3 nucleotide sequence: TGTGCCAGTAGTGTCCGGGACAGGGTGTCACCCCTCCACTTT. The chain couples TRBV19 to TRBJ1-6; 9 bases match TRBD1. The V gene end was trimmed by 5 bases and the J gene end by 10 bases; junction bases not matched to a gene: 6. Germline CDR1 is LNHDA and CDR2 is SQIVND (reference sequence). CDR3 size: 14 residues.

This clone occurred once. The chain is built from TRBV2 and TRBJ1-2; D is unclear. This CDR3 comprises 15 residues. The V and J ends lost 6 bases and 4 bases respectively, with 18 bases between them. Per germline, CDR1 SNHLY and CDR2 FYNNEI. This CDR3 is CASRESRGNSYGYTF. CDR3 DNA sequence: TGTGCCAGCAGGGAATCGAGAGGGAATTCCTATGGCTACACCTTC. Supplemented by reference TRBV2 and TRBJ1-2, the full variable domain reads EPEVTQTPSHQVTQMGQEVILRCVPISNHLYFYWYRQILGQKVEFLVSFYNNEISEKSEIFDDQFSVERPDGSNFTLKIRSTKLEDSAMYFCASRESRGNSYGYTFGSGTRLTVV.

The chain uses TRBV14 and TRBJ1-6, with D perhaps matching TRBD1 (5 bases). Germline V gene lookup returns CDR1 SGHDN and CDR2 FVKESK. The CDR3 contains 17 residues. V lost 3 bases, J lost 0 bases, and 12 bases lay in between. The CDR3 DNA sequence: TGTGCCAGCAGCCAGCGGGACCGGAGCTCCTATAATTCACCCCTCCACTTT. It translates to CASSQRDRSSYNSPLHF. The full variable domain, completed using reference TRBV14 and TRBJ1-6, is EAGVTQFPSHSVIEKGQTVTLRCDPISGHDNLYWYRRVMGKEIKFLLHFVKESKQDESGMPNNRFLAERTGGTYSTLKVQPAELEDSGVYFCASSQRDRSSYNSPLHFGNGTRLTVT.

The CDR3 sequence: CASGLGSGTEAFF. The CDR3, as DNA: TGTGCTAGTGGTTTGGGGTCGGGGACTGAAGCTTTCTTT. This chain links TRBV12-5 with TRBJ1-1; no clear D gene. Looked up from germline, CDR1 is LGHNT and CDR2 is FRNRAP. The CDR3 runs 13 residues. V was trimmed by 1 base and J by 5 bases, leaving 8 bases between them.

The chain recombines TRBV19 with TRBJ2-2; the D gene is possibly TRBD1 (6 bases). Trimming took off 5 bases at V and 2 bases at J, with 15 bases between the two ends. The CDR3 is made up of 16 amino acids. From germline, CDR1 is LNHDA and CDR2 SQIVND (reference sequence). CDR3 coding DNA: TGTGCCAGTAGTTCTAGAGGGACACACAACACCGGGGAGCTGTTTTTT. Protein sequence: CASSSRGTHNTGELFF.

J is TRBJ1-2 and V is TRBV25-1; weak D call: TRBD1 (6 bases). Germline CDR1 MGHDK, CDR2 SYGVNS. The V gene lost 7 bases and the J gene lost 4 bases, with 13 bases spanning the gap. This CDR3 comprises 13 residues. This chain's CDR3 is CASTAGAGYGYTF. In DNA form, the CDR3 reads TGTGCCAGCACCGCAGGGGCCGGCTATGGCTACACCTTC.

The chain joins TRBV19 to TRBJ1-2; D is perhaps TRBD1 (6 bases). The germline V gene encodes CDR1 LNHDA and CDR2 SQIVND (reference sequence). Deletions cut 6 bases from V and 8 bases from J, with 16 bases between. The CDR3 runs 13 residues. The CDR3: CASSITGMRGYTF. CDR3 DNA sequence: TGTGCCAGTAGCATAACAGGGATGCGCGGCTACACCTTC.

The chain combines TRBV15 with TRBJ1-1; D is perhaps TRBD1 (5 bases). V shed 1 base and J shed 8 bases, with 14 bases lying between them. The CDR3 loop spans 14 amino acids. Per the germline V gene, CDR1 is LNHNV and CDR2 is YYDKDF (reference sequence). CDR3 in amino acids: CATSRVEPTVEAFF. The CDR3 nucleotides read TGTGCCACCAGCAGAGTTGAGCCGACAGTGGAAGCTTTCTTT.

The V and J genes are TRBV29-1 and TRBJ2-6; perhaps TRBD1 as D (5 bases). The length of the CDR3 is 15 residues. Trimming cost V 1 base and J 0 bases, with 7 bases left between them. CDR1 SQVTM and CDR2 ANQGSEA come from the germline V gene. DNA for the CDR3: TGCAGCGTTGAAGCAGGGATCTCTGGGGCCAACGTCCTGACTTTC. Amino acids: CSVEAGISGANVLTF.

The V and J genes are TRBV28 and TRBJ1-5, with D possibly TRBD1 on 5 matching bases. V dropped 4 bases and J dropped 0 bases, with 13 bases sitting between them. Germline values: CDR1 MDHEN, CDR2 SYDVKM. The CDR3 is 16 residues long. The CDR3: CASSSRTPHSNQPQHF. As DNA, the CDR3 is TGTGCCAGCAGTTCTCGGACACCCCATAGCAATCAGCCCCAGCATTTT.

This chain joins TRBV6-5 and TRBJ2-5; 8 bases are shared with TRBD2. Trimming cost V 6 bases and J 5 bases; bases outside gene matches: 8. Germline CDR1 MNHEY, CDR2 SVGAGI. CDR3 size: 14 residues. CDR3 protein: CASSRDGRGETQYF. The CDR3 DNA follows: TGTGCCAGCAGCAGGGACGGGAGGGGGGAGACCCAGTACTTC.

The genes are TRBV9 and TRBJ2-2; 9 nucleotides align to TRBD1. CDR3 length: 17 residues. CDR1 and CDR2 (germline): SGDLS, YYNGEE. V was pared by 0 bases and J by 4 bases, with 7 bases of the junction left unmatched. The CDR3: CASSVGGTGRLTGELFF. The CDR3 region has the DNA TGTGCCAGCAGCGTAGGAGGGACAGGGCGACTCACCGGGGAGCTGTTTTTT. The variable domain in full, completed from reference TRBV9 and TRBJ2-2, reads DSGVTQTPKHLITATGQRVTLRCSPRSGDLSVYWYQQSLDQGLQFLIQYYNGEERAKGNILERFSAQQFPDLHSELNLSSLELGDSALYFCASSVGGTGRLTGELFFGEGSRLTVL.

The J gene is TRBJ2-3, the V gene TRBV27; D remains unclear. Germline lookup yields CDR1 MNHEY and CDR2 SMNVEV (reference sequence). V dropped 6 bases and J dropped 2 bases, with 9 bases sitting between them. This CDR3 has 13 amino acids. This chain's CDR3 is CASSHPYTDTQYF. Here the CDR3 DNA reads TGTGCCAGCAGCCACCCCTACACAGATACGCAGTATTTT.

The V call is TRBV5-1, the J call TRBJ2-7; D is undetermined. The CDR3 covers 13 residues. V was shortened by 4 bases and J by 3 bases, with 11 bases between the two germline ends. Germline V CDR1 and CDR2: SGHRS, YFSETQ. As DNA, the CDR3 is TGCGCCAGCAGCCGCCGAGGAAACTACGAGCAGTACTTC. It specifies CASSRRGNYEQYF.

This clone is classed as medium-sized. The chain joins TRBV27 to TRBJ2-7; D is perhaps TRBD2 (5 bases). The CDR3 is 13 residues long. Germline CDR1 reads MNHEY; CDR2 reads SMNVEV (reference sequence). Trimming took 3 bases from V and 5 from J, leaving 11 bases between them. CDR3 residues: CASSLTGWHEQYF. The DNA for the CDR3 is TGTGCCAGCAGTTTGACGGGGTGGCACGAGCAGTACTTC.

This sequence joins TRBV28 and TRBJ1-2, with D perhaps matching TRBD1 (6 bases). Germline V CDR1 and CDR2: MDHEN, SYDVKM. The CDR3 length is 13 residues. V was pared by 7 bases and J by 5 bases, with 14 bases between. The CDR3 protein is CASKRPTGYGYTF. CDR3 nucleotides: TGTGCCAGCAAGAGGCCGACAGGTTATGGCTACACCTTC.

V and J are TRBV7-9 and TRBJ1-5; a possible D gene is TRBD1 (5 bases). Germline V gene lookup returns CDR1 SEHNR and CDR2 FQNEAQ (reference sequence). CDR3 length equals 15 residues. Deletions cut 10 bases from V and 11 bases from J, with 27 bases between. The CDR3 spells CATAEGQGSRGTQHF. DNA of the CDR3: TGTGCCACAGCGGAGGGGCAGGGATCCCGGGGGACCCAGCATTTT.